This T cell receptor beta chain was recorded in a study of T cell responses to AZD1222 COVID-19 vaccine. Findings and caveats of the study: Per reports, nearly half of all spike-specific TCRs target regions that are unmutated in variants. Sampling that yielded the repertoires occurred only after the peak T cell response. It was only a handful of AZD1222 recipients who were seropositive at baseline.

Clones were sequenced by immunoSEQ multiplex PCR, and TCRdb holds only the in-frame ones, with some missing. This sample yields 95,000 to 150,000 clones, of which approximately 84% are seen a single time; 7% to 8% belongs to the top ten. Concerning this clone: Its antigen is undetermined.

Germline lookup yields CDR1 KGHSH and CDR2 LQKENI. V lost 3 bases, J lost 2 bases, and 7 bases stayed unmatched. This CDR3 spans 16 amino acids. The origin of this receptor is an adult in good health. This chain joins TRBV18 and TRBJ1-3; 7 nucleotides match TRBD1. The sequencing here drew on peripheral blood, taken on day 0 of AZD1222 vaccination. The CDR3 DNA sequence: TGTGCCAGCTCACCCGGGGGACAGACTACTGGAAACACCATATATTTT. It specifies CASSPGGQTTGNTIYF.